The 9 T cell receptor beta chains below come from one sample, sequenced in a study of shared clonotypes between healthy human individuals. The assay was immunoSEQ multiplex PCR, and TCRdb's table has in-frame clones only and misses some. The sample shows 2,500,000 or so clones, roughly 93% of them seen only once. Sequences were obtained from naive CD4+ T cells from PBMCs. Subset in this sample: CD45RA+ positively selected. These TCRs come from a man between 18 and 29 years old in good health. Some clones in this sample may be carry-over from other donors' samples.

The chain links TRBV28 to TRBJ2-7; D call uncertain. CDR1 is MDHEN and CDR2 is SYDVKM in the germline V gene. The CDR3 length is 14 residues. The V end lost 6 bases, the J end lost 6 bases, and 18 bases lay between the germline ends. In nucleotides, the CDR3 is TGTGCCAGCAGGTTTTCCCCGGTCGGTAGCGAGCAGTACTTC. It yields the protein CASRFSPVGSEQYF.

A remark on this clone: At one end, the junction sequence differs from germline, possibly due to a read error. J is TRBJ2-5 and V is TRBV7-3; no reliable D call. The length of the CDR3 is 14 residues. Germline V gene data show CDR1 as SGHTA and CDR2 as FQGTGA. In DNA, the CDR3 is TGTGCCAGCAGCCAATGGCCAAACCAGGAGACCCAGTACTTC. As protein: CASSQWPNQETQYF.

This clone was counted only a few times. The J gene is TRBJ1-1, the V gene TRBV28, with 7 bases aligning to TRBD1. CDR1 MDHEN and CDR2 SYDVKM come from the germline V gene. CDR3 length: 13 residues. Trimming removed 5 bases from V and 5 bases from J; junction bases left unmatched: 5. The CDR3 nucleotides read TGTGCCAGCAGTATTCTGACAGGGACTGAAGCTTTCTTT. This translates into CASSILTGTEAFF.

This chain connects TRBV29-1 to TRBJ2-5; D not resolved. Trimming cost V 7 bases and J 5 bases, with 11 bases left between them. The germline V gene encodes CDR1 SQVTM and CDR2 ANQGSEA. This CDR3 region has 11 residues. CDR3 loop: CSAGVAETQYF. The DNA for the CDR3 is TGCAGCGCCGGAGTAGCTGAGACCCAGTACTTC.

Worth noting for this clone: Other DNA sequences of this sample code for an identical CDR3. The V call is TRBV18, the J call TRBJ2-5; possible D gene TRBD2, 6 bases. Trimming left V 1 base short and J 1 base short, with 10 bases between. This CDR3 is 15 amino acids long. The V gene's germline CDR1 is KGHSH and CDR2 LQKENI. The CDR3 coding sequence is TGTGCCAGCTCACCACTGGCGGGGACCCAAGAGACCCAGTACTTC. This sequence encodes CASSPLAGTQETQYF.

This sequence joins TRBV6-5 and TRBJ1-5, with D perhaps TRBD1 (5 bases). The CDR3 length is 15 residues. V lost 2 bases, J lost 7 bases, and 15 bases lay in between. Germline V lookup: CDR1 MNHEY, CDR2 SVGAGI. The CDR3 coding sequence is TGTGCCAGCAGTTACCACGGAAGTCCAGGGCAGCCCCAGCATTTT. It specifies CASSYHGSPGQPQHF.

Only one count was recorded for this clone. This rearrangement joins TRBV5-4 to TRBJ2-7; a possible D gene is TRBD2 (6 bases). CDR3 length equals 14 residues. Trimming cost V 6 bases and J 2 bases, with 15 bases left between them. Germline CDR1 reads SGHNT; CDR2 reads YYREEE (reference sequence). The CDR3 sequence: CASTAMGGAYEQYF. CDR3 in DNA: TGTGCCAGCACCGCGATGGGGGGAGCCTACGAGCAGTACTTC.

The CDR3 DNA reads as TGCGCCAGCAGCCGAGGACAGGGGGCGACCGAGCAGTACTTC. This gives the protein CASSRGQGATEQYF. The V and J genes are TRBV4-1 and TRBJ2-5; 11 positions match TRBD1. The J call is in doubt because the DNA end fits TRBJ2-7 better. CDR1 and CDR2 from the germline V gene are MGHRA and YSYEKL. CDR3 length: 14 amino acids.

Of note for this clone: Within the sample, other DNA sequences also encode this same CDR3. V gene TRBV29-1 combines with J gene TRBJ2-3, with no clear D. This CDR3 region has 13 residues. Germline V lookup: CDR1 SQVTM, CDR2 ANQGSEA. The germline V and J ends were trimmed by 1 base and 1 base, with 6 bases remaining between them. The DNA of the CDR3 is TGCAGCGTTGAAGGGGGTGGCACAGATACGCAGTATTTT. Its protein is CSVEGGGTDTQYF.